One and the same sample provided the 10 T cell receptor beta chains below, sequenced in a study of blood T cell repertoires in COVID-19. The assay was immunoSEQ multiplex PCR, and TCRdb's table has in-frame clones only and misses some. Seen here are about 340,000 clones, 85% to 90% observed once, and the top ten hold about 6%. Material: peripheral blood. The receptors shown here come from a woman aged 45-65 years with COVID-19, enrolled during active disease.

The chain carries TRBV19 and TRBJ1-5; tentatively, D is TRBD1 (6 bases). The CDR3 spans 16 residues. Deletions cut 3 bases from V and 7 bases from J, with 19 bases between. CDR1 and CDR2 from the germline V gene are LNHDA and SQIVND (reference sequence). The CDR3 sequence is CASSMIQGSRNQPQHF. The CDR3 bases are TGTGCCAGTAGTATGATACAGGGTTCGAGGAACCAGCCCCAGCATTTT.

The genes are TRBV10-3 and TRBJ1-2, with 11 bases matching TRBD1. J gave up 2 bases and V 6 bases, and 5 bases lay outside the gene matches. CDR3 length: 15 residues. CDR1 and CDR2 (germline): ENHRY, SYGVKD. The chain's CDR3 is CAISGTGGSNYGYTF. DNA of the CDR3: TGTGCCATCAGCGGGACAGGGGGTTCCAACTATGGCTACACCTTC.

The V gene is TRBV2, the J gene TRBJ2-3; 14 bases are shared with TRBD2. Germline V gene sequence: CDR1 SNHLY, CDR2 FYNNEI. Germline trimming cut 4 bases from V and 4 bases from J; bases unmatched to any gene: 10. This CDR3 has 18 amino acids. This chain's CDR3 is CASSGTGTSGSSADTQYF. CDR3 nucleotides: TGTGCCAGCAGTGGCACCGGGACTAGCGGGAGTTCCGCAGATACGCAGTATTTT.

This chain links TRBV25-1 with TRBJ1-6; D is unclear. Germline CDR1 and CDR2: MGHDK and SYGVNS. This CDR3 region has 15 residues. The V gene lost 4 bases and the J gene lost 9 bases, with 16 bases spanning the gap. CDR3 nucleotide sequence: TGTGCCAGCAGTGCCTCAGGATTGATGAGTTCACCCCTCCACTTT. As protein: CASSASGLMSSPLHF. Looking up the rest from reference TRBV25-1 and TRBJ1-6 gives the full variable domain: EADIYQTPRYLVIGTGKKITLECSQTMGHDKMYWYQQDPGMELHLIHYSYGVNSTEKGDLSSESTVSRIRTEHFPLTLESARPSHTSQYLCASSASGLMSSPLHFGNGTRLTVT.

The chain employs TRBV5-1 and TRBJ2-6; the D is unclear. This CDR3 has 14 amino acids. Germline CDR1 reads SGHRS; CDR2 reads YFSETQ. The germline V and J ends were trimmed by 2 bases and 2 bases, with 5 bases remaining between them. The CDR3 coding sequence is TGCGCCAGCAGCTTCCGGGCTGGGGCCAACGTCCTGACTTTC. Its protein is CASSFRAGANVLTF.

V gene TRBV27 combines with J gene TRBJ2-2; 10 nucleotides line up with TRBD2. This CDR3 has 15 residues. Germline V gene sequence: CDR1 MNHEY, CDR2 SMNVEV (reference sequence). The trim removed 6 bases at V and 6 bases at J, leaving 7 bases unmatched. CDR3 amino acids: CASSSAGGPAGELFF. Here the CDR3 DNA reads TGTGCCAGCAGCTCAGCGGGAGGGCCGGCCGGGGAGCTGTTTTTT.

V usage is TRBV5-4 and J usage is TRBJ2-7, with 8 nucleotides matching TRBD1. Germline loops: CDR1 SGHNT, CDR2 YYREEE (reference sequence). The V gene end was trimmed by 4 bases and the J gene end by 1 base; junction bases not matched to a gene: 10. The CDR3 is 16 residues long. The CDR3 DNA reads as TGTGCCAGCAGCCCCTCAGGGGGCTTGGGGTCCTACGAGCAGTACTTC. This translates into CASSPSGGLGSYEQYF.

This clone has more than one count but fewer than ten. The J gene is TRBJ1-5, the V gene TRBV5-1; the match to TRBD1 covers 9 bases. CDR1 and CDR2 (germline): SGHRS, YFSETQ. The CDR3 extends over 14 amino acids. The V and J ends lost 4 bases and 6 bases, in that order; junction bases with no gene match: 5. The DNA of the CDR3 is TGCGCCAGCAGCACGGGACAGGGTAGTCAGCCCCAGCATTTT. It encodes CASSTGQGSQPQHF.

The chain has TRBV6-5 and TRBJ2-7; possible D gene TRBD2, 5 bases. Germline assignment: CDR1 MNHEY and CDR2 SVGAGI. The V and J ends lost 7 bases and 3 bases respectively, with 16 bases between them. The CDR3 covers 14 residues. CDR3 DNA: TGTGCCAGCACCATGGACCTACGGGGCTACGAGCAGTACTTC. Translating it yields CASTMDLRGYEQYF.

The chain combines TRBV4-2 with TRBJ2-3, with D possibly being TRBD1 (6 bases). This CDR3 has 16 residues. Per germline, CDR1 LGHNA and CDR2 YNFKEQ. V dropped 5 bases and J dropped 2 bases, with 17 bases sitting between them. This CDR3 is CASSWFRTEATDTQYF. CDR3 DNA sequence: TGTGCCAGCAGCTGGTTTCGGACAGAGGCCACAGATACGCAGTATTTT.